The 32 T cell receptor beta chains in this list originate from one sample, sequenced in a study of blood T cell repertoires in COVID-19. Clones were sequenced by immunoSEQ multiplex PCR, and TCRdb holds only the in-frame ones, with some missing. The repertoire includes approximately 5,100 clones, roughly four fifths of them detected once, and 13% sits in the top ten. Sequenced material: peripheral blood. The receptor source for this set is a man aged 65-85 years with active COVID-19.

The V gene is TRBV27, the J gene TRBJ1-2, with D tentatively TRBD1 (6 bases). The CDR3 covers 14 residues. The germline gives CDR1 MNHEY, CDR2 SMNVEV (reference sequence). V lost 2 bases and J lost 4, with 11 bases in between. Here the CDR3 reads CASSLQGTFYGYTF. The CDR3 DNA reads TGTGCCAGCAGTTTACAGGGGACGTTCTATGGCTACACCTTC.

This sequence joins TRBV9 and TRBJ2-1; 7 bases are shared with TRBD1. This CDR3 has 14 residues. Germline V lookup: CDR1 SGDLS, CDR2 YYNGEE. With V trimmed by 3 bases and J by 5 bases, 5 bases remained unmatched. The CDR3 loop is CASSGNRGDNEQFF. DNA of the CDR3: TGTGCCAGCAGCGGGAACAGGGGAGACAATGAGCAGTTCTTC.

This clone was found once. This chain uses TRBV19 with TRBJ2-3; D is perhaps TRBD1 (5 bases). V lost 5 bases to trimming and J lost 2 bases, with 8 bases between them. Germline CDR1 LNHDA, CDR2 SQIVND (reference sequence). The length of the CDR3 is 13 residues. Here the CDR3 DNA reads TGTGCCAGTAGTCCAGGGAACACAGATACGCAGTATTTT. Translated, it gives CASSPGNTDTQYF.

The J gene is TRBJ2-7, the V gene TRBV7-2; 7 bases are a match to TRBD1. The CDR3 spans 13 residues. Germline V gene lookup returns CDR1 SGHTA and CDR2 FQGNSA. J lost 0 bases, V lost 8 bases, and 4 bases had no gene match. The CDR3, as DNA: TGTGCCAGCGAGGGGGACAGCTCCTACGAGCAGTACTTC. Encoded protein: CASEGDSSYEQYF.

The chain uses TRBV5-4 and TRBJ2-1, with D tentatively TRBD1 (6 bases). The CDR3 extends over 16 amino acids. Trimming stripped 2 bases from V and 0 bases from J, with 12 bases between. Germline V lookup: CDR1 SGHNT, CDR2 YYREEE (reference sequence). This CDR3 is CASSLGGPSSYNEQFF. The CDR3 DNA sequence: TGTGCCAGCAGCTTAGGGGGTCCGAGCTCCTACAATGAGCAGTTCTTC.

The rearrangement joins TRBV5-1 to TRBJ2-5; 12 positions agree with TRBD2. Germline V gene lookup returns CDR1 SGHRS and CDR2 YFSETQ. This CDR3 has 16 amino acids. The junction had 7 bases not matched to a gene; V was cut back by 2 bases and J by 5 bases. In DNA form, the CDR3 reads TGCGCCAGCAGCTTATTCCTAGCGGGGGGGCTGGAGACCCAGTACTTC. Protein product: CASSLFLAGGLETQYF.

This chain uses TRBV19 with TRBJ2-3; 12 positions agree with TRBD2. The CDR3 is made up of 16 amino acids. The germline V gene encodes CDR1 LNHDA and CDR2 SQIVND (reference sequence). After removal of 7 bases from V and 0 bases from J, the junction contained 5 bases not matched to a gene. The CDR3 coding sequence is TGTGCCAGTACAAGTGGACTAGCGGGGAGCACAGATACGCAGTATTTT. It specifies CASTSGLAGSTDTQYF. Drawing the rest from reference TRBV19 and TRBJ2-3, the complete variable domain is DGGITQSPKYLFRKEGQNVTLSCEQNLNHDAMYWYRQDPGQGLRLIYYSQIVNDFQKGDIAEGYSVSREKKESFPLTVTSAQKNPTAFYLCASTSGLAGSTDTQYFGPGTRLTVL.

The chain recombines TRBV27 with TRBJ1-2; 7 nucleotides align to TRBD1. The CDR3 covers 17 residues. CDR1 MNHEY and CDR2 SMNVEV come from the germline V gene (reference sequence). The V gene end was trimmed by 3 bases and the J gene end by 6 bases; junction bases not matched to a gene: 16. As DNA, the CDR3 is TGTGCCAGCAGTTTCAATTTTCGAGGGGGCGGCAAGGATGGCTACACCTTC. Protein sequence: CASSFNFRGGGKDGYTF.

This chain connects TRBV5-4 to TRBJ1-6; D is undetermined. CDR1 and CDR2 (germline): SGHNT, YYREEE (reference sequence). The CDR3 runs to 15 residues. V was clipped by 3 bases and J by 7 bases, with 14 bases between them. Here the CDR3 reads CASSWGEGRNSPLHF. DNA for the CDR3: TGTGCCAGCAGCTGGGGTGAAGGGAGGAATTCACCCCTCCACTTT.

Points on this clone: Other DNA sequences in this specimen translate into the identical CDR3. This chain uses TRBV7-9 with TRBJ1-1, with unresolved D. The CDR3 is 15 residues long. The germline CDR1 and CDR2 sequences are SEHNR and FQNEAQ (reference sequence). V was pared by 2 bases and J by 1 base, with 11 bases between. CDR3 sequence: CASSLRTGENTEAFF. CDR3 nucleotide sequence: TGTGCCAGCAGCTTACGGACGGGAGAGAACACTGAAGCTTTCTTT.

V is TRBV7-2 and J is TRBJ2-3; 7 nucleotides align to TRBD1. Trimming removed 3 bases from V and 4 bases from J; junction bases left unmatched: 7. The CDR3 totals 15 residues. CDR1 and CDR2 from the germline V gene are SGHTA and FQGNSA. DNA of the CDR3: TGTGCCAGCAGCTTGACAGGGAGTATTTCAGATACGCAGTATTTT. It translates to CASSLTGSISDTQYF.

The chain couples TRBV6-5 to TRBJ1-5, with TRBD1 as a possible D gene (5 bases). Trimming took 3 bases from V and 6 from J, leaving 12 bases between them. CDR1 and CDR2 (germline): MNHEY, SVGAGI. The CDR3 runs 14 residues. This chain's CDR3 is CASSYRQGSQPQHF. In nucleotides, the CDR3 is TGTGCCAGCAGTTATAGGCAGGGCAGTCAGCCCCAGCATTTT.

The V call is TRBV19, the J call TRBJ1-1; D uncertain. The germline gives CDR1 LNHDA, CDR2 SQIVND (reference sequence). V lost 7 bases and J lost 0, with 15 bases in between. The CDR3 is 15 amino acids. CDR3 residues: CASTEDRGMNTEAFF. The CDR3 nucleotides are TGTGCCAGTACAGAGGACCGGGGTATGAACACTGAAGCTTTCTTT. The full variable domain, with the rest looked up from reference TRBV19 and TRBJ1-1, is DGGITQSPKYLFRKEGQNVTLSCEQNLNHDAMYWYRQDPGQGLRLIYYSQIVNDFQKGDIAEGYSVSREKKESFPLTVTSAQKNPTAFYLCASTEDRGMNTEAFFGQGTRLTVV.

This chain joins TRBV7-2 and TRBJ1-2; the match to TRBD1 covers 9 bases. In germline, CDR1 is SGHTA, CDR2 FQGNSA. The CDR3 is 15 residues long. J was trimmed by 2 bases and V by 5 bases; bases with no gene match: 6. CDR3 region: CASSLRDRVNYGYTF. DNA of the CDR3: TGTGCCAGCAGCCTTCGGGACAGGGTAAACTATGGCTACACCTTC.

This clone is a singleton in its sample. This sequence joins TRBV13 and TRBJ2-1, with 7 positions matching TRBD2. The CDR3 runs to 15 residues. After removal of 1 base from V and 8 bases from J, the junction contained 8 bases not matched to a gene. Germline CDR1 reads PRHDT; CDR2 reads FYEKMQ (reference sequence). The CDR3, as DNA: TGTGCCAGCAGCTTAGCGAGACTAGCCGCCGATGAGCAGTTCTTC. Its translation: CASSLARLAADEQFF.

The rearrangement links TRBV11-3 to TRBJ1-1; D not certain. V gave up 6 bases and J gave up 1 base, with 9 bases separating them. Germline V CDR1 and CDR2: SGHNT, YENEEA. This CDR3 has 13 amino acids. The CDR3 region is CASSWSGNTEAFF. In DNA, the CDR3 is TGTGCCAGCAGTTGGAGCGGGAACACTGAAGCTTTCTTT.

V gene TRBV12-3 or TRBV12-4 combines with J gene TRBJ1-2; a possible D gene is TRBD1 (5 bases). The V gene lost 4 bases and the J gene lost 7 bases, with 10 bases spanning the gap. The CDR3 consists of 12 residues. The CDR3 region has the DNA TGTGCCAGCAGTTCCCGGGGGAGTGGCTACACCTTC. This codes for CASSSRGSGYTF.

The chain links TRBV5-5 to TRBJ1-4; maybe TRBD1 (5 bases). The CDR3 loop spans 14 amino acids. Germline V gene data show CDR1 as SGHKS and CDR2 as YYEKEE (reference sequence). V was clipped by 2 bases and J by 1 base, with 6 bases between them. In DNA form, the CDR3 reads TGTGCCAGCAGCTTTCAGGGAACTAATGAAAAACTGTTTTTT. This gives the protein CASSFQGTNEKLFF.

This clone was seen more than once but under ten times. The rearrangement links TRBV6-1 to TRBJ1-6, with D unresolved. V was shortened by 2 bases and J by 0 bases, with 11 bases between the two germline ends. The germline V gene encodes CDR1 MNHNS and CDR2 SASEGT. The CDR3 consists of 17 residues. CDR3 residues: CASSEPGSSSYNSPLHF. The CDR3 nucleotides are TGTGCCAGCAGTGAACCGGGGTCAAGCTCCTATAATTCACCCCTCCACTTT.

The chain joins TRBV6-1 to TRBJ2-2; unclear D gene. Germline CDR1 and CDR2: MNHNS and SASEGT. CDR3 length: 14 residues. The V gene lost 1 base and the J gene lost 1 base, with 4 bases spanning the gap. CDR3 DNA sequence: TGTGCCAGCAGTGAAGTAGAGAACACCGGGGAGCTGTTTTTT. Its protein product is CASSEVENTGELFF.

The rearrangement uses TRBV9 and TRBJ1-2; D remains ambiguous. The CDR3 covers 14 residues. V lost 3 bases, J lost 3 bases, and 12 bases lay in between. Per the germline V gene, CDR1 is SGDLS and CDR2 is YYNGEE. CDR3 sequence (DNA): TGTGCCAGCAGCGCGGAGGAGAGTTACTATGGCTACACCTTC. It is translated as CASSAEESYYGYTF.

The chain is built from TRBV11-2 and TRBJ1-1; D not certain. Germline loops: CDR1 SGHAT, CDR2 FQNNGV. CDR3 length: 12 amino acids. Trimming left V 2 bases short and J 6 bases short, with 7 bases between. DNA of the CDR3: TGTGCCAGCAGCTTATCCCAGGCTGAAGCTTTCTTT. It specifies CASSLSQAEAFF.

The chain has TRBV15 and TRBJ1-4; D perhaps matches TRBD1 (6 bases). The CDR3 length is 15 residues. Germline lookup yields CDR1 LNHNV and CDR2 YYDKDF (reference sequence). Trimming took off 0 bases at V and 7 bases at J, with 12 bases between the two ends. CDR3 sequence reads: CATSRDGGPSEKLFF. CDR3 in DNA: TGTGCCACCAGCAGAGATGGGGGCCCCAGTGAAAAACTGTTTTTT.

The V gene is TRBV5-6, the J gene TRBJ2-3, with unresolved D. Per the germline V gene, CDR1 is SGHDT and CDR2 is YYEEEE. This CDR3 contains 13 residues. Trimming pared 4 bases from V and 4 bases from J, leaving 10 bases between. The CDR3 nucleotides read TGTGCCAGCAGCGTCCCAGGCCCAGATACGCAGTATTTT. Translated, it gives CASSVPGPDTQYF. The variable domain in full, completed from reference TRBV5-6 and TRBJ2-3, reads DAGVTQSPTHLIKTRGQQVTLRCSPKSGHDTVSWYQQALGQGPQFIFQYYEEEERQRGNFPDRFSGHQFPNYSSELNVNALLLGDSALYLCASSVPGPDTQYFGPGTRLTVL.

The CDR3 DNA sequence: TGTGCCAGCAGCCTACGGACAGGGGGTTCCTACGAGCAGTACTTC. Its translation: CASSLRTGGSYEQYF. This chain uses TRBV7-9 with TRBJ2-7; TRBD1 agrees at 10 bases. The V gene end was trimmed by 5 bases and the J gene end by 1 base; junction bases not matched to a gene: 5. CDR1 and CDR2 from the germline V gene are SEHNR and FQNEAQ (reference sequence). The CDR3 runs 15 residues.

This clone was observed a handful of times. The chain links TRBV27 to TRBJ1-5; no definite D call. Trimming removed 1 base at V and 4 bases at J, with 14 bases between. The CDR3 is 16 residues long. Germline CDR1 and CDR2: MNHEY and SMNVEV (reference sequence). CDR3 DNA: TGTGCCAGCAGTTTATGGGGAGGCGGGGAAAATCAGCCCCAGCATTTT. Translated: CASSLWGGGENQPQHF.

This chain joins TRBV7-2 and TRBJ2-2, with D perhaps TRBD1 (6 bases). The CDR3 totals 14 residues. V was cut by 5 bases and J by 1 base, with 8 bases left in between. Germline CDR1 SGHTA, CDR2 FQGNSA. The CDR3 coding sequence is TGTGCCAGCAGCCAGGGACAGAACACCGGGGAGCTGTTTTTT. This gives the protein CASSQGQNTGELFF. The variable domain in full, with the rest retrieved from reference TRBV7-2 and TRBJ2-2, is GAGVSQSPSNKVTEKGKDVELRCDPISGHTALYWYRQSLGQGLEFLIYFQGNSAPDKSGLPSDRFSAERTGGSVSTLTIQRTQQEDSAVYLCASSQGQNTGELFFGEGSRLTVL.

The table lists this clone with a count of one. V gene TRBV20-1 combines with J gene TRBJ1-2; a weak D match, TRBD1 (6 bases). The V and J ends lost 5 bases and 7 bases respectively, with 11 bases between them. This CDR3 region has 11 residues. Germline V CDR1 and CDR2: DFQATT, SNEGSKA (reference sequence). The CDR3 coding sequence is TGCAGTGCTTGGGGGGGGGCTGGCTACACCTTC. This translates into CSAWGGAGYTF.

The chain uses TRBV7-8 and TRBJ2-2; TRBD1 aligns across 8 bases. Germline loops: CDR1 SGHVS, CDR2 FQNEAQ. V lost 5 bases, J lost 6 bases, and 2 bases stayed unmatched. This CDR3 contains 13 residues. CDR3 in amino acids: CASSARGPGELFF. In DNA form, the CDR3 reads TGTGCCAGCAGCGCCAGGGGGCCCGGGGAGCTGTTTTTT.

The V call is TRBV28, the J call TRBJ2-7; 9 bases agree with TRBD1. This CDR3 region has 15 residues. Trimming cost V 5 bases and J 4 bases; bases outside gene matches: 9. Germline V gene data show CDR1 as MDHEN and CDR2 as SYDVKM. The DNA of the CDR3 is TGTGCCAGCAGTCCGTGGACAGGGGCGCGTTACGAGCAGTACTTC. Protein sequence: CASSPWTGARYEQYF.

This chain links TRBV4-2 with TRBJ2-1; 9 bases are a match to TRBD1. CDR1 and CDR2 from the germline V gene are LGHNA and YNFKEQ. The J segment lost 8 bases and the V segment lost 4 bases, leaving 12 bases of the junction unmatched. The CDR3 is 16 amino acids. CDR3 nucleotide sequence: TGTGCCAGCAGCCCGCACGAGCCCGGGACAGGGTATGAGCAGTTCTTC. Translation: CASSPHEPGTGYEQFF.

This rearrangement joins TRBV7-8 to TRBJ1-1; possibly TRBD1 for D (6 bases). There are 15 residues in the CDR3. Trimming removed 4 bases at V and 0 bases at J, with 12 bases between. From germline, CDR1 is SGHVS and CDR2 FQNEAQ. CDR3 protein: CASSSWGGLNTEAFF. DNA for the CDR3: TGTGCCAGCAGCTCCTGGGGGGGCCTGAACACTGAAGCTTTCTTT.